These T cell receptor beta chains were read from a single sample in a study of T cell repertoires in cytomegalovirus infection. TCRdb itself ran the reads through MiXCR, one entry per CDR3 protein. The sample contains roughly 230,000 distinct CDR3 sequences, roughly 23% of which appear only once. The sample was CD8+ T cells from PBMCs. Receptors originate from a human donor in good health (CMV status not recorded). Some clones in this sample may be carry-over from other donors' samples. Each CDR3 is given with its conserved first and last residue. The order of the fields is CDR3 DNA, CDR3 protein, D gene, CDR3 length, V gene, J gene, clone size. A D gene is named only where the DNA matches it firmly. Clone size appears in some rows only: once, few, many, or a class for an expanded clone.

CDR3 DNA: TGTGCCAGCATCGAGACGGGCAACACCGGGGAGCTGTTTTTT
CDR3 protein: CASIETGNTGELFF
D gene: .
CDR3 length: 14
V gene: TRBV27
J gene: TRBJ2-2
clone size: .

CDR3 DNA: TGTGCCAGCAGTGGGGCAGTTGTTCTTGCAACTAATGAAAAACTGTTTTTT
CDR3 protein: CASSGAVVLATNEKLFF
D gene: .
CDR3 length: 17
V gene: TRBV2
J gene: TRBJ1-4
clone size: .

CDR3 DNA: TGTGCCAGCAGCTATTTGACGGGGCAAGAGACCCAGTACTTC
CDR3 protein: CASSYLTGQETQYF
D gene: .
CDR3 length: 14
V gene: TRBV7-2
J gene: TRBJ2-5
clone size: many

CDR3 DNA: TGTGCCAGTAGTACTCTAGCGGGGGGATCCTACGAGCAGTACTTC
CDR3 protein: CASSTLAGGSYEQYF
D gene: TRBD2
CDR3 length: 15
V gene: TRBV19
J gene: TRBJ2-7
clone size: few

CDR3 DNA: TGTGCCAGCAGTTACGTGGGCACCGGGGAGCTGTTTTTT
CDR3 protein: CASSYVGTGELFF
D gene: .
CDR3 length: 13
V gene: TRBV6-6
J gene: TRBJ2-2
clone size: many

CDR3 DNA: TGCAGCGTTGAATGGGCCTCGAGCGCTGAAGCTTTCTTT
CDR3 protein: CSVEWASSAEAFF
D gene: .
CDR3 length: 13
V gene: TRBV29-1
J gene: TRBJ1-1
clone size: few

CDR3 DNA: TGTGCCACCAGTGATTTTAGGGTCAATGAGCAGTTCTTC
CDR3 protein: CATSDFRVNEQFF
D gene: .
CDR3 length: 13
V gene: TRBV24-1
J gene: TRBJ2-1
clone size: few

CDR3 DNA: TGTGCCAGCAGCCAAGAAGGGGCCTCGAACACTGAAGCTTTCTTT
CDR3 protein: CASSQEGASNTEAFF
D gene: .
CDR3 length: 15
V gene: TRBV4-2
J gene: TRBJ1-1
clone size: .

CDR3 DNA: TGTGCCAGCAGTTTTACGGGGGACCGGGCTTTCTTT
CDR3 protein: CASSFTGDRAFF
D gene: .
CDR3 length: 12
V gene: TRBV28
J gene: TRBJ1-1
clone size: .

CDR3 DNA: TGTGCCAGCAGGCCACTAGCGGGGGGGTTCCAAGAGACCCAGTACTTC
CDR3 protein: CASRPLAGGFQETQYF
D gene: TRBD2
CDR3 length: 16
V gene: TRBV27
J gene: TRBJ2-5
clone size: .

CDR3 DNA: TGTGCCAGCAGCCGGACAGGGCGAGATTGGCCCCAGCATTTT
CDR3 protein: CASSRTGRDWPQHF
D gene: TRBD1
CDR3 length: 14
V gene: TRBV7-8
J gene: TRBJ1-5
clone size: few

CDR3 DNA: TGTGCCAGCAGCCAGACTCCTGACTGGGAAAAACTGTTTTTT
CDR3 protein: CASSQTPDWEKLFF
D gene: .
CDR3 length: 14
V gene: TRBV28
J gene: TRBJ1-4
clone size: .

CDR3 DNA: TGTGCCAGCAGTGAAGCGGGGGCTAGCTCCTACAATGAGCAGTTCTTC
CDR3 protein: CASSEAGASSYNEQFF
D gene: .
CDR3 length: 16
V gene: TRBV2
J gene: TRBJ2-1
clone size: few

CDR3 DNA: TGCAGTGCGTGGACTAGCGGGGGGTCAGATACGCAGTATTTT
CDR3 protein: CSAWTSGGSDTQYF
D gene: TRBD2
CDR3 length: 14
V gene: TRBV20-1
J gene: TRBJ2-3
clone size: .

CDR3 DNA: TGCGCCAGCAGGACGACCGGGACAGGGGCCCAGAACACTGAAGCTTTCTTT
CDR3 protein: CASRTTGTGAQNTEAFF
D gene: TRBD1
CDR3 length: 17
V gene: TRBV10-2
J gene: TRBJ1-1
clone size: .

CDR3 DNA: TGTGCCACAGATAAGGAGGGTATCAATGAGCAGTTCTTC
CDR3 protein: CATDKEGINEQFF
D gene: .
CDR3 length: 13
V gene: TRBV7-9
J gene: TRBJ2-1
clone size: few

CDR3 DNA: TGCAGCGTTGTAGACGGTGTGGGGACCCAGTACTTC
CDR3 protein: CSVVDGVGTQYF
D gene: .
CDR3 length: 12
V gene: TRBV29-1
J gene: TRBJ2-5
clone size: .

CDR3 DNA: TGTGCCAGCAGCCCAGGACAGCGGGCCCAGTACTTC
CDR3 protein: CASSPGQRAQYF
D gene: .
CDR3 length: 12
V gene: TRBV3-1
J gene: TRBJ2-5
clone size: .

CDR3 DNA: TGCAGCGTTGAAGATTGGGGGGGGACTAGCGGGAGCTACGAGCAGTACTTC
CDR3 protein: CSVEDWGGTSGSYEQYF
D gene: TRBD2
CDR3 length: 17
V gene: TRBV29-1
J gene: TRBJ2-7
clone size: .

CDR3 DNA: TGTGCCAGCAGTTACGGTGGGACAGGGGTCTACAATGAGCAGTTCTTC
CDR3 protein: CASSYGGTGVYNEQFF
D gene: TRBD1
CDR3 length: 16
V gene: TRBV6-5
J gene: TRBJ2-1
clone size: few

CDR3 DNA: TGTGCCAGCAGTTCGCAAGGAGACGGCTACACCTTC
CDR3 protein: CASSSQGDGYTF
D gene: .
CDR3 length: 12
V gene: TRBV28
J gene: TRBJ1-2
clone size: .

CDR3 DNA: TGCAGCGTTGATTCTCTAGCGGGGGGGACCCAAGAGACCCAGTACTTC
CDR3 protein: CSVDSLAGGTQETQYF
D gene: TRBD2
CDR3 length: 16
V gene: TRBV29-1
J gene: TRBJ2-5
clone size: few

CDR3 DNA: TGTGCCAGCAGCTTGAACAGTGAGGCCTCAGAGACCCAGTACTTC
CDR3 protein: CASSLNSEASETQYF
D gene: .
CDR3 length: 15
V gene: TRBV7-4
J gene: TRBJ2-5
clone size: .

CDR3 DNA: TGTGCCAGCGGGGGGGACAGAAGGTCCCAGTACTTC
CDR3 protein: CASGGDRRSQYF
D gene: .
CDR3 length: 12
V gene: TRBV7-9
J gene: TRBJ2-5
clone size: few

CDR3 DNA: TGTGCCAGCAGTTACTCGAAAAGCTCCTACAATGAGCAGTTCTTC
CDR3 protein: CASSYSKSSYNEQFF
D gene: .
CDR3 length: 15
V gene: TRBV6-6
J gene: TRBJ2-1
clone size: .

CDR3 DNA: TGTGCCACCAGCAGAGACAACTACGAGCAGTACTTC
CDR3 protein: CATSRDNYEQYF
D gene: .
CDR3 length: 12
V gene: TRBV15
J gene: TRBJ2-7
clone size: .

CDR3 DNA: TGTGCCAGCAGCCAGGGGCAGCCATATGCAACTAATGAAAAACTGTTTTTT
CDR3 protein: CASSQGQPYATNEKLFF
D gene: .
CDR3 length: 17
V gene: TRBV28
J gene: TRBJ1-4
clone size: few

CDR3 DNA: TGTGCCAGCAACACGGACGGGGAGACCCAGTACTTC
CDR3 protein: CASNTDGETQYF
D gene: .
CDR3 length: 12
V gene: TRBV28
J gene: TRBJ2-5
clone size: .

CDR3 DNA: TGTGCCAGCAGCTCAGGACAGGGCGCCGATACGCAGTATTTT
CDR3 protein: CASSSGQGADTQYF
D gene: TRBD1
CDR3 length: 14
V gene: TRBV13
J gene: TRBJ2-3
clone size: many

CDR3 DNA: TGTGCCAGCAGCTTAGGGGGACTAGCGCACACCGGGGAGCTGTTTTTT
CDR3 protein: CASSLGGLAHTGELFF
D gene: TRBD2
CDR3 length: 16
V gene: TRBV7-8
J gene: TRBJ2-2
clone size: many

CDR3 DNA: TGTGCCAGCAGCGCTTGGGACAGAGCCTACGAGCAGTACTTC
CDR3 protein: CASSAWDRAYEQYF
D gene: TRBD1
CDR3 length: 14
V gene: TRBV7-9
J gene: TRBJ2-7
clone size: many

CDR3 DNA: TGTGCCAGCATCCCAGGGGCTTATAGCAATCAGCCCCAGCATTTT
CDR3 protein: CASIPGAYSNQPQHF
D gene: .
CDR3 length: 15
V gene: TRBV28
J gene: TRBJ1-5
clone size: .